A selection of T cell receptor beta chains follows, all from one sample in a study of T cells after yellow fever vaccination. One entry per CDR3 protein, called by TCRdb with MiXCR from the 5' RACE reads. This table has nearly 350,000 distinct CDR3 sequences, roughly 8% appearing once. The sequencing here drew on PBMCs, taken around 45 days after the first yellow fever vaccination. Receptors originate from a young man who received the YFV17D yellow fever vaccine. Each CDR3 is given with its conserved first and last residue. A D gene is named only where the DNA matches it firmly. Rows may omit the clone size; those that give it use once, few, many or a size class.

TRBV5-1	TRBJ2-1	.	.	CASSDRGSSYNEQFF	TGCGCCAGCAGCGATAGGGGGAGTTCATACAATGAGCAGTTCTTC
TRBV12-3/TRBV12-4	TRBJ1-5	TRBD1	.	CASRSGTGGQPQHF	TGTGCCAGCAGATCCGGGACAGGGGGTCAGCCCCAGCATTTT
TRBV7-3	TRBJ2-2	TRBD2	.	CASSRGTSRNTGELFF	TGTGCCAGCAGCCGGGGGACTAGCAGGAACACCGGGGAGCTGTTTTTT
TRBV19	TRBJ1-1	TRBD1	.	CASSNSLGQAADTFF	TGTGCCAGTAGTAACAGCCTCGGACAGGCGGCCGATACTTTCTTT
TRBV6-1	TRBJ1-2	TRBD1	few	CASKRTGGDYGYTF	TGTGCCAGCAAAAGGACAGGGGGAGACTATGGCTACACCTTC
TRBV4-3	TRBJ2-5	TRBD1	.	CASSPQGAEGETQYF	TGCGCCAGCAGCCCACAGGGGGCGGAGGGAGAGACCCAGTACTTC
TRBV20-1	TRBJ2-7	.	few	CSARQDTAYEQYF	TGCAGTGCTAGACAGGACACTGCCTACGAGCAGTACTTC
TRBV4-1	TRBJ1-6	.	.	CASSQGATLGKNNSPLHF	TGCGCCAGCAGCCAAGGGGCCACCCTTGGGAAGAATAATTCACCCCTCCACTTT
TRBV12-5	TRBJ2-7	TRBD2	.	CASGQKGGGPTYEQYF	TGTGCTAGTGGCCAAAAGGGCGGGGGGCCTACCTACGAGCAGTACTTC
TRBV20-1	TRBJ2-2	.	few	CSPKAYTGELFF	TGCAGTCCGAAGGCCTACACCGGGGAGCTGTTTTTT
TRBV7-9	TRBJ2-1	.	.	CASSSGEGWMNEQFF	TGTGCCAGCAGTTCAGGGGAGGGGTGGATGAATGAGCAGTTCTTC
TRBV6-5	TRBJ1-1	.	few	CASSYSPSFF	TGTGCCAGCAGTTACTCCCCGTCTTTCTTT
TRBV6-5	TRBJ2-4	.	few	CASSYLGSGGNIQYF	TGTGCCAGCAGTTACTTAGGCTCCGGAGGGAACATTCAGTACTTC
TRBV12-3/TRBV12-4	TRBJ2-1	TRBD2	once	CASSLTAFVGGAGNEQFF	TGTGCCAGCAGTTTAACGGCTTTTGTCGGGGGGGCTGGGAATGAGCAGTTCTTC
TRBV6-5	TRBJ2-1	.	few	CASSYSGGRDEQFF	TGTGCCAGCAGTTACTCGGGGGGTAGGGATGAGCAGTTCTTC
TRBV12-5	TRBJ2-7	TRBD1	once	CASGLVLVGQGRYEQYF	TGTGCTAGTGGTTTGGTATTGGTGGGACAGGGACGCTACGAGCAGTACTTC
TRBV5-5	TRBJ1-3	.	.	CASSLFQGTGNTIYF	TGTGCCAGCAGCTTATTTCAAGGAACTGGAAACACCATATATTTT
TRBV6-5	TRBJ1-2	.	.	CASSGTTVSYTF	TGTGCCAGCTCTGGGACGACTGTTAGCTACACCTTC
TRBV5-1	TRBJ2-3	TRBD2	.	CASSLTFSGGASDTQYF	TGCGCCAGCAGCTTGACCTTTAGCGGGGGGGCCTCGGATACGCAGTATTTT
TRBV7-6	TRBJ2-1	.	once	CASSFPGTSSEQFF	TGTGCCAGCAGCTTTCCGGGGACAAGTAGTGAGCAGTTCTTC
TRBV19	TRBJ2-3	.	few	CASRGYAAPTDTQYF	TGTGCCAGTAGGGGCTACGCGGCGCCCACAGATACGCAGTATTTT
TRBV20-1	TRBJ2-5	TRBD1	many	CSAAPDRAETQYF	TGCAGTGCCGCTCCCGACAGGGCGGAGACCCAGTACTTC
TRBV12-3/TRBV12-4	TRBJ2-5	.	few	CASDRGIGIGTQYF	TGTGCCAGCGACCGGGGTATTGGAATCGGGACCCAGTACTTC
TRBV10-2	TRBJ2-3	.	.	CASSRSGSTDTQYF	TGCGCCAGCAGCAGGTCAGGGAGCACAGATACGCAGTATTTT
TRBV6-2/TRBV6-3	TRBJ1-5	.	.	CASRQGTTAIIVHNNQPQHF	TGTGCCAGCAGGCAGGGTACCACGGCCATCATCGTTCACAATAATCAGCCCCAGCATTTT
TRBV6-1	TRBJ1-5	.	few	CASRGGFGQPQHF	TGTGCCAGCAGAGGGGGGTTCGGGCAGCCCCAGCATTTT
TRBV12-3/TRBV12-4	TRBJ2-5	.	many	CASSFPRRQETQYF	TGTGCCAGCAGTTTCCCCCGACGCCAAGAGACCCAGTACTTC
TRBV2	TRBJ2-1	.	.	CASSEDRVPYNERFF	TGTGCCAGCAGTGAAGACAGGGTTCCCTACAATGAGCGGTTCTTC
TRBV1	TRBJ1-1	.	many	CTSSHAPEGATREAFF	TGCACCAGCAGCCACGCCCCCGAGGGCGCAACAAGGGAAGCTTTCTTT
TRBV5-1	TRBJ2-1	TRBD2	.	CASSPPTSGGVDNEQFF	TGCGCCAGCAGCCCCCCGACTAGCGGGGGGGTAGATAATGAGCAGTTCTTC
TRBV18	TRBJ2-2	.	.	CASSPYMREGPGELFF	TGTGCCAGCTCACCTTACATGAGAGAAGGGCCCGGGGAGCTGTTTTTT
TRBV7-8	TRBJ2-1	.	.	CASSLGQYYNEQFF	TGTGCCAGCAGCTTAGGGCAGTACTACAATGAGCAGTTCTTC
TRBV6-5	TRBJ1-1	.	.	CASSYSAVMNTEAFF	TGTGCCAGCAGTTACTCTGCAGTTATGAACACTGAAGCTTTCTTT